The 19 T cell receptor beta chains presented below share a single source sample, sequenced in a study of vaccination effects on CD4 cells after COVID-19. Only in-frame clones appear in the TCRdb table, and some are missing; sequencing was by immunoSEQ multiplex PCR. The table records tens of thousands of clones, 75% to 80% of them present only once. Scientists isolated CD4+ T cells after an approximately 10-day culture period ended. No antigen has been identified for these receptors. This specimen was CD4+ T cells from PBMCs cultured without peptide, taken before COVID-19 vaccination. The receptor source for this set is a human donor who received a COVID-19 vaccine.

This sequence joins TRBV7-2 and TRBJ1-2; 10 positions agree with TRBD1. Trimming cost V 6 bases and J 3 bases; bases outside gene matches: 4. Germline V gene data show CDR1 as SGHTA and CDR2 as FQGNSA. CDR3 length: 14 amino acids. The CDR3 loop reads CASSSTGGDYGYTF. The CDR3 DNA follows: TGTGCCAGCAGTTCGACAGGGGGCGACTATGGCTACACCTTC.

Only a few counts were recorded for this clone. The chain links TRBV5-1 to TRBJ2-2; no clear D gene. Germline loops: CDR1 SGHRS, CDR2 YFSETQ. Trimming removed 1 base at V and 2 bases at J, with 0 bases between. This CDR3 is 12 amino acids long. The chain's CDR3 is CASSLNTGELFF. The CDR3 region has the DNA TGCGCCAGCAGCTTGAACACCGGGGAGCTGTTTTTT.

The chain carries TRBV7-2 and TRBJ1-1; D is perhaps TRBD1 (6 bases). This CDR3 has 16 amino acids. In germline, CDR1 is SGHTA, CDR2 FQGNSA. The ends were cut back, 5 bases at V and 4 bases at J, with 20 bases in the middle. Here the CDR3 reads CASSPSGGAVFTEAFF. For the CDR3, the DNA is TGTGCCAGCAGCCCGAGTGGGGGGGCGGTCTTCACTGAAGCTTTCTTT.

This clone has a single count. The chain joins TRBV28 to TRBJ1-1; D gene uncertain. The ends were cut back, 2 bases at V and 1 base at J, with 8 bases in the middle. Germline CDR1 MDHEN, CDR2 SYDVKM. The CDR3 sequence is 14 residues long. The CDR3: CASSLRPGNTEAFF. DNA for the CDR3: TGTGCCAGCAGTTTAAGGCCCGGGAACACTGAAGCTTTCTTT.

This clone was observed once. The CDR3 coding sequence is TGTGCTAGTGGTTCCCTAGCGGGCGACCAAGAGACCCAGTACTTC. Its translation: CASGSLAGDQETQYF. The V call is TRBV12-5, the J call TRBJ2-5; 8 bases agree with TRBD2. The CDR3 is 15 residues long. Unmatched junction bases numbered 4, after V lost 4 bases and J lost 0 bases. CDR1 LGHNT and CDR2 FRNRAP come from the germline V gene.

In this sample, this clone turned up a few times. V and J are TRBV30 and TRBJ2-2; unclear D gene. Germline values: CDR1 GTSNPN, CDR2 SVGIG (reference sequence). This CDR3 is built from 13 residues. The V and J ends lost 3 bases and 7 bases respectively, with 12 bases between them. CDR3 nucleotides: TGTGCCTGGAGGCAATACCTGGACGGGGAGCTGTTTTTT. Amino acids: CAWRQYLDGELFF.

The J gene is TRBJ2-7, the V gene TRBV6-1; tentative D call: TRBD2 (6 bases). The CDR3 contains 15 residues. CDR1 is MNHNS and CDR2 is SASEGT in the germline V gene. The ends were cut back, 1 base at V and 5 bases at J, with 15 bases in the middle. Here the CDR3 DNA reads TGTGCCAGCAGTGAAGGCGGGGCTGGGATAGACGAGCAGTACGTC. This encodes CASSEGGAGIDEQYV.

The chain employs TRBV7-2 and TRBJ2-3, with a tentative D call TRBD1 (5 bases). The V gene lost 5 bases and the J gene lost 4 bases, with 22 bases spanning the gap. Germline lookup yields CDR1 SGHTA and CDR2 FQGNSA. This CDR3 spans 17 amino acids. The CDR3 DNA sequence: TGTGCCAGCAGCCCCCAGGACAAGTTCCTCTTGGCAGATACGCAGTATTTT. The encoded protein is CASSPQDKFLLADTQYF.

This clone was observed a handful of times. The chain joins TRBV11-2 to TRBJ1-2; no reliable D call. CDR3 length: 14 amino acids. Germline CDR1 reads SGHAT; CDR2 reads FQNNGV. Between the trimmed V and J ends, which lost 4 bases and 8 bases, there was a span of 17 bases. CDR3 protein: CASSSAWFFGGYTF. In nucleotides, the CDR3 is TGTGCCAGCAGCTCGGCCTGGTTTTTTGGGGGCTACACCTTC. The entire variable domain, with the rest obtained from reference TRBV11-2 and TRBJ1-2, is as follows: EAGVAQSPRYKIIEKRQSVAFWCNPISGHATLYWYQQILGQGPKLLIQFQNNGVVDDSQLPKDRFSAERLKGVDSTLKIQPAKLEDSAVYLCASSSAWFFGGYTFGSGTRLTVV.

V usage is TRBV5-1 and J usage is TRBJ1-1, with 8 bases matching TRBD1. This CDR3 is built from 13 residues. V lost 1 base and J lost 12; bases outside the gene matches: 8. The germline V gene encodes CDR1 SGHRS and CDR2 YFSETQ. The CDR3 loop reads CASSLPGTGYPFF. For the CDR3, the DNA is TGCGCCAGCAGCTTGCCCGGGACAGGTTATCCTTTCTTT.

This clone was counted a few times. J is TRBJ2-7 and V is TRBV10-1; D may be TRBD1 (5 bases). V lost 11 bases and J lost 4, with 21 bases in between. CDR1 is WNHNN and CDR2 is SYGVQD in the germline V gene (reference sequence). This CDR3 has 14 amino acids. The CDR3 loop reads CAPDGAYHPYEQYV. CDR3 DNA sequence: TGCGCCCCCGATGGGGCCTATCACCCTTACGAGCAGTACGTC.

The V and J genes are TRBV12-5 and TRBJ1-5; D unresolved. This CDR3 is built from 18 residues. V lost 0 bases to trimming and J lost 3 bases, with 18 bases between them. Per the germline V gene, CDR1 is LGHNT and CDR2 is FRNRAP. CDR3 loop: CASGLVKDGEQVNQPQHF. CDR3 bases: TGTGCTAGTGGTTTGGTAAAAGATGGGGAACAAGTCAATCAGCCCCAGCATTTT.

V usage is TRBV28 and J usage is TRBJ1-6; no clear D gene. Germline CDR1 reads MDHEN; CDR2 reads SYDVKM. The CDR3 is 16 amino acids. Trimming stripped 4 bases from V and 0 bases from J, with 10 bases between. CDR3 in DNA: TGTGCCAGCAGTTCAGGAGTAGGCTCCTATAATTCACCCCTCCACTTT. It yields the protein CASSSGVGSYNSPLHF.

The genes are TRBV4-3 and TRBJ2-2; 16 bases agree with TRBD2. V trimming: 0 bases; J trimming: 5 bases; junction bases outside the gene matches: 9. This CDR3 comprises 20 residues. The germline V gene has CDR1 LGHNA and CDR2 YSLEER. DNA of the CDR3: TGCGCCAGCAGCCAAGAGAGACCGGGACTAGCGGGGGGGTATACCGGGGAGCTGTTTTTT. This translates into CASSQERPGLAGGYTGELFF.

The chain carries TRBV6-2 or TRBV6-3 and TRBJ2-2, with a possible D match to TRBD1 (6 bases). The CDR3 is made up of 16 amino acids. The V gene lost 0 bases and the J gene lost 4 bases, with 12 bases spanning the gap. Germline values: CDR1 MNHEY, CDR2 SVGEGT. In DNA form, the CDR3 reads TGTGCCAGCAGTTACTCACAGGGTCTGACCACCGGGGAGCTGTTTTTT. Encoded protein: CASSYSQGLTTGELFF.

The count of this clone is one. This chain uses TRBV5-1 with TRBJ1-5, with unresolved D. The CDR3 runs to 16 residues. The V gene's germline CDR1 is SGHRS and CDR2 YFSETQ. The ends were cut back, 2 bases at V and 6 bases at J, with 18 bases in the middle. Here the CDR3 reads CASSLGPGGESQPQHF. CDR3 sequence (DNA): TGCGCCAGCAGCTTAGGGCCTGGAGGTGAAAGTCAGCCCCAGCATTTT.

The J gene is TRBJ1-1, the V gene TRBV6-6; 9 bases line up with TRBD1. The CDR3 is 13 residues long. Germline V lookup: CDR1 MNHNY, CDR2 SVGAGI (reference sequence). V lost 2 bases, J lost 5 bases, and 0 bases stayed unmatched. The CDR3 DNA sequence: TGTGCCAGCAGTTACGACAGGGGGACTGAAGCTTTCTTT. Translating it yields CASSYDRGTEAFF.

The CDR3 sequence: CASSEVQIETQYF. For the CDR3, the DNA is TGTGCCAGCAGTGAAGTACAGATAGAGACCCAGTACTTC. The chain links TRBV2 to TRBJ2-5; D remains unclear. Germline V gene sequence: CDR1 SNHLY, CDR2 FYNNEI. V lost 1 base to trimming and J lost 4 bases, with 7 bases between them. The CDR3 covers 13 residues.

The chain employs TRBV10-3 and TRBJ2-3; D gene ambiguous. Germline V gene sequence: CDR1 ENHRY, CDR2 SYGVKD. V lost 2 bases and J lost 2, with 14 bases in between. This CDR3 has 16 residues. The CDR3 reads CAISERLQANTDTQYF. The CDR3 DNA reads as TGTGCCATCAGTGAGCGTTTGCAGGCAAACACAGATACGCAGTATTTT.